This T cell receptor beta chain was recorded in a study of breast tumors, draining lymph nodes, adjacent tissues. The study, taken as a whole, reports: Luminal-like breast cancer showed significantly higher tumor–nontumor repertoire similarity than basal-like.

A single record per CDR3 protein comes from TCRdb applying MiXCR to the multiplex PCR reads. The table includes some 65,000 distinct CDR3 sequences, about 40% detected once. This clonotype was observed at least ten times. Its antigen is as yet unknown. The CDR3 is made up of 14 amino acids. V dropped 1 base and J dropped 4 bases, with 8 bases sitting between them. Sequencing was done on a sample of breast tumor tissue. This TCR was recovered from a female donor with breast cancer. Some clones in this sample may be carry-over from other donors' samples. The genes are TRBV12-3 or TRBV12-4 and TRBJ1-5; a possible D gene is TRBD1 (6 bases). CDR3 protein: CASSLGGGNQPQHF. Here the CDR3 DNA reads TGTGCCAGCAGTTTAGGAGGGGGAAATCAGCCCCAGCATTTT.